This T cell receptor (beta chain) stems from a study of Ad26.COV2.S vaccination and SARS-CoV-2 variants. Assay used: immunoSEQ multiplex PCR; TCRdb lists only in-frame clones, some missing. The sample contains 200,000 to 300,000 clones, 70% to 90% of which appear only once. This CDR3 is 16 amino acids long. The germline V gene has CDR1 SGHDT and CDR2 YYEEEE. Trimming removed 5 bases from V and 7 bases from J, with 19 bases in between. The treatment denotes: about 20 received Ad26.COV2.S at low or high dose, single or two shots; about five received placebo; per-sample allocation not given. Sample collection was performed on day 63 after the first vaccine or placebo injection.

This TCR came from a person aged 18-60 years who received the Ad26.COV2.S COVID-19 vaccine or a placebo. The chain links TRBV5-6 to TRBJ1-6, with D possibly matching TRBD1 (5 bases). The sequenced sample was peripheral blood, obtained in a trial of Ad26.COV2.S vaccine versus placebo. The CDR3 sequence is CASSSQAGTTNSPLHF. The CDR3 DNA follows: TGTGCCAGCAGTTCTCAAGCCGGGACGACGAATTCACCCCTCCACTTT.